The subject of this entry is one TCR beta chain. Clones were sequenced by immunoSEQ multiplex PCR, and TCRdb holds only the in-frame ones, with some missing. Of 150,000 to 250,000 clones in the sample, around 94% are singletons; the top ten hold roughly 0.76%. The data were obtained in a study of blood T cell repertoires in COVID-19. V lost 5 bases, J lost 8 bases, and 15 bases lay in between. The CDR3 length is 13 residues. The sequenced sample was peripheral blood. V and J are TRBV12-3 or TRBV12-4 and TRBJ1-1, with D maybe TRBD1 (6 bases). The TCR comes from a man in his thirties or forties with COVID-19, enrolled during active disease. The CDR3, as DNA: TGTGCCAGCAGTAAGACAGGAGCCGGCGAAGCTTTCTTT. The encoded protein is CASSKTGAGEAFF.